This TCR beta chain comes out of a study of control samples from healthy donors and cancer patients. The data were produced by immunoSEQ multiplex PCR, yet TCRdb's version contains in-frame clones alone and is incomplete. The sample yields about 15,000 clones, about 89% seen once. The CDR3 runs 14 residues. Trimming stripped 4 bases from V and 3 bases from J, with 14 bases between. In germline, CDR1 is SGHRS, CDR2 YFSETQ. This receptor was identified in a man between 60 and 75 years old with head and neck cancer. This chain links TRBV5-1 with TRBJ2-7; tentative D call: TRBD1 (5 bases). The sequencing sample was made of PBMCs. The CDR3, as DNA: TGCGCCAGCAGCCCGGCCTCCAGGGTCTACGAGCAGTACTTC. It yields the protein CASSPASRVYEQYF.